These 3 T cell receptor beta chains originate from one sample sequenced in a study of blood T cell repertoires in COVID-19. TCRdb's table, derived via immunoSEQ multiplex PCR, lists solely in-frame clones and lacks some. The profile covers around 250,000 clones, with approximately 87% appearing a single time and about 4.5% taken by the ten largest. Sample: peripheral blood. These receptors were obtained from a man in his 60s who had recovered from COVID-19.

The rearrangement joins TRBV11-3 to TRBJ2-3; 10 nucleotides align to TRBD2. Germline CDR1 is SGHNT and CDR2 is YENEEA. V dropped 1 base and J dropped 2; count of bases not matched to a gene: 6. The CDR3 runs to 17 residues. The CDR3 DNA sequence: TGTGCCAGCAGCTTAGGGGCCCTAGCGGGGGCCACAGATACGCAGTATTTT. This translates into CASSLGALAGATDTQYF.

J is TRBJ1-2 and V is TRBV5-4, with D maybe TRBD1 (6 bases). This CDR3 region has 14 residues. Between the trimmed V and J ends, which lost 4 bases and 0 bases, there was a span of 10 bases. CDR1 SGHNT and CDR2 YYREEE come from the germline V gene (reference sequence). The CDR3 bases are TGTGCCAGCAGCCCCCGGACAGCTAACTATGGCTACACCTTC. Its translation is CASSPRTANYGYTF.

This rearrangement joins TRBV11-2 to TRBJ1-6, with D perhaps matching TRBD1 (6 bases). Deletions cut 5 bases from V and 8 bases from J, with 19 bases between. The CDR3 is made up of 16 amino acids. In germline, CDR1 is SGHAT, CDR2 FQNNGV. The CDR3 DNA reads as TGTGCCAGCAGCCCAGGGTGGGACATCTGGGATTCACCCCTCCACTTT. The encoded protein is CASSPGWDIWDSPLHF. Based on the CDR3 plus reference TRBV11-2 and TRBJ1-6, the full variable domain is EAGVAQSPRYKIIEKRQSVAFWCNPISGHATLYWYQQILGQGPKLLIQFQNNGVVDDSQLPKDRFSAERLKGVDSTLKIQPAKLEDSAVYLCASSPGWDIWDSPLHFGNGTRLTVT.